The 27 T cell receptor beta chains below were found in one sample sequenced in a study of PD-1 blockade in mismatch repair-deficient tumors. Here immunoSEQ multiplex PCR was the method, and the copy in TCRdb shows in-frame clones only, minus some. The data hold under 20,000 clones, with more than 65% observed a single time. The sequenced sample was PBMCs, obtained 52 weeks after starting pembrolizumab. The receptors shown here come from an adult with mismatch repair-deficient cancer.

This sequence joins TRBV5-4 and TRBJ2-7, with 8 bases aligning to TRBD2. V trimming: 4 bases; J trimming: 9 bases; junction bases outside the gene matches: 15. The CDR3 is 15 amino acids. CDR1 is SGHNT and CDR2 is YYREEE in the germline V gene (reference sequence). As DNA, the CDR3 is TGTGCCAGCAGCACCGGGGGGGATAGCGGGGCGGTGCAGTACTTC. Amino acid sequence: CASSTGGDSGAVQYF.

CDR3 coding DNA: TGCGCCAGCAGCTTGGTTGCCGGGACAGAAAACACCGGGGAGCTGTTTTTT. Amino acids: CASSLVAGTENTGELFF. This chain joins TRBV5-1 and TRBJ2-2, with TRBD1 matching over 7 bases. Losses at the gene ends were 0 bases for V and 2 bases for J; bases not matched to a gene: 7. Per the germline V gene, CDR1 is SGHRS and CDR2 is YFSETQ. The CDR3 has 17 amino acids. Supplemented by reference TRBV5-1 and TRBJ2-2, the full variable domain reads KAGVTQTPRYLIKTRGQQVTLSCSPISGHRSVSWYQQTPGQGLQFLFEYFSETQRNKGNFPGRFSGRQFSNSRSEMNVSTLELGDSALYLCASSLVAGTENTGELFFGEGSRLTVL.

The rearrangement uses TRBV27 and TRBJ1-2; possible D gene TRBD1, 5 bases. Germline lookup yields CDR1 MNHEY and CDR2 SMNVEV (reference sequence). The CDR3 covers 17 residues. Trimming removed 2 bases from V and 2 bases from J, with 18 bases in between. As DNA, the CDR3 is TGTGCCAGCAGTTTAGCCGGGTGGGCAGGGCAGAACTATGGCTACACCTTC. Translated: CASSLAGWAGQNYGYTF.

V and J are TRBV11-3 and TRBJ1-3; 7 bases match TRBD1. V gave up 4 bases and J gave up 2 bases; unmatched junction bases: 2. Germline lookup yields CDR1 SGHNT and CDR2 YENEEA. The CDR3 runs 14 residues. The CDR3 DNA sequence: TGTGCCAGCAGCTCCGACAGGGCTGGAAACACCATATATTTT. Its translation is CASSSDRAGNTIYF.

The J gene is TRBJ1-3, the V gene TRBV28; the D gene is possibly TRBD1 (6 bases). This CDR3 region has 16 residues. V was cut by 4 bases and J by 0 bases, with 13 bases left in between. CDR1 MDHEN and CDR2 SYDVKM come from the germline V gene. The CDR3 DNA is TGTGCCAGCAGTTCCTGGACAGATTACTCTGGAAACACCATATATTTT. Its translation is CASSSWTDYSGNTIYF.

The chain recombines TRBV2 with TRBJ2-7, with 7 bases that match TRBD1. Looked up from germline, CDR1 is SNHLY and CDR2 is FYNNEI. V gave up 6 bases and J gave up 4 bases; unmatched junction bases: 9. This CDR3 has 14 residues. CDR3 region: CASSRDSSDYEQYF. In DNA, the CDR3 is TGTGCCAGCAGCCGGGACAGCTCCGATTACGAGCAGTACTTC.

The genes are TRBV28 and TRBJ1-4, with TRBD1 matching over 10 bases. CDR3 size: 17 residues. Germline lookup yields CDR1 MDHEN and CDR2 SYDVKM. The J segment lost 2 bases and the V segment lost 5 bases, leaving 8 bases of the junction unmatched. CDR3 DNA sequence: TGTGCCAGCAGTACGACAGGGGGCTGGGAGACTAATGAAAAACTGTTTTTT. Translating gives CASSTTGGWETNEKLFF.

The chain links TRBV19 to TRBJ2-1; D is perhaps TRBD2 (5 bases). The germline gives CDR1 LNHDA, CDR2 SQIVND (reference sequence). The CDR3 covers 14 residues. Trimming left V 5 bases short and J 5 bases short, with 13 bases between. This CDR3 is CASSFASRNNEQFF. The CDR3 DNA reads TGTGCCAGTAGTTTTGCTAGCCGAAACAATGAGCAGTTCTTC.

The chain couples TRBV2 to TRBJ1-2; the match to TRBD1 covers 7 bases. The ends lost 4 bases at V and 8 bases at J; junction bases unmatched: 13. The germline V gene encodes CDR1 SNHLY and CDR2 FYNNEI. The CDR3 runs 15 residues. Here the CDR3 DNA reads TGTGCCAGCAGTGTACTCTCAGGGGGGCCCCTGGGCTACACCTTC. Encoded protein: CASSVLSGGPLGYTF.

V gene TRBV29-1 combines with J gene TRBJ2-3; the match to TRBD1 covers 9 bases. From germline, CDR1 is SQVTM and CDR2 ANQGSEA. J gave up 4 bases and V 4 bases, and 9 bases lay outside the gene matches. CDR3 size: 15 residues. CDR3 DNA sequence: TGCAGCGTTGTACAGGGGGCGAACGGGGCAGATACGCAGTATTTT. Encoded protein: CSVVQGANGADTQYF.

There are a few counts of this clone. This rearrangement joins TRBV6-5 to TRBJ2-7; D remains ambiguous. V lost 6 bases, J lost 2 bases, and 14 bases lay in between. This CDR3 spans 14 amino acids. Germline CDR1 is MNHEY and CDR2 is SVGAGI. The DNA of the CDR3 is TGTGCCAGCAGCTTAGACATTCGAACCTACGAGCAGTACTTC. Encoded protein: CASSLDIRTYEQYF.

A single count supports this clone. This rearrangement joins TRBV30 to TRBJ2-1, with 12 nucleotides matching TRBD2. After removal of 1 base from V and 13 bases from J, the junction contained 5 bases not matched to a gene. Germline-derived CDR1 and CDR2 are GTSNPN and SVGIG (reference sequence). This CDR3 contains 13 residues. The DNA for the CDR3 is TGTGCCTGGAGTGCCGCGACTAGCGGGAGACAGTTCTTC. Protein product: CAWSAATSGRQFF.

This chain connects TRBV9 to TRBJ2-7, with D tentatively TRBD2 (6 bases). With 4 bases removed from V and 0 bases from J, the gap between germline ends came to 11 bases. Germline-derived CDR1 and CDR2 are SGDLS and YYNGEE. This CDR3 spans 14 amino acids. In DNA form, the CDR3 reads TGTGCCAGCAGCACCATAGCGGCCTCCTACGAGCAGTACTTC. This gives the protein CASSTIAASYEQYF.

The chain carries TRBV5-1 and TRBJ2-1; the D gene is possibly TRBD2 (6 bases). The germline V gene has CDR1 SGHRS and CDR2 YFSETQ. V lost 6 bases and J lost 5, with 18 bases in between. The CDR3 contains 15 residues. CDR3 DNA: TGCGCCAGCAAGCGGTCGGGAGATGAGAACAATGAGCAGTTCTTC. Its translation is CASKRSGDENNEQFF.

This chain uses TRBV5-6 with TRBJ1-3; 7 bases align to TRBD1. The V gene's germline CDR1 is SGHDT and CDR2 YYEEEE. The CDR3 is 17 amino acids. After removal of 2 bases from V and 1 base from J, the junction contained 9 bases not matched to a gene. The CDR3 region is CASSFQTGIGSGNTIYF. The CDR3 DNA reads TGTGCCAGCAGCTTTCAGACAGGGATTGGTTCTGGAAACACCATATATTTT.

This clone appeared once. The gene calls are TRBV27 and TRBJ2-5; 10 bases agree with TRBD2. The CDR3 covers 19 residues. Trimming removed 3 bases from V and 4 bases from J; junction bases left unmatched: 17. Germline values: CDR1 MNHEY, CDR2 SMNVEV (reference sequence). This chain's CDR3 is CASSFKDEVASGRAETQYF. The CDR3 coding sequence is TGTGCCAGCAGTTTTAAAGACGAGGTGGCTAGCGGGAGAGCAGAGACCCAGTACTTC.

This clone has only one observation. The chain has TRBV28 and TRBJ2-7; 8 bases line up with TRBD2. Germline V gene sequence: CDR1 MDHEN, CDR2 SYDVKM. J gave up 6 bases and V 10 bases, and 20 bases lay outside the gene matches. This CDR3 comprises 16 residues. DNA of the CDR3: TGTGCCACTTCCACGACTAGCGTCTGGGCCGCTGGCGAGCAGTACTTC. This gives the protein CATSTTSVWAAGEQYF.

CDR3 loop: CASGRQGGNTEAFF. In DNA form, the CDR3 reads TGTGCTAGTGGACGACAGGGGGGGAACACTGAAGCTTTCTTT. This chain links TRBV12-5 with TRBJ1-1; 9 bases agree with TRBD1. Germline lookup yields CDR1 LGHNT and CDR2 FRNRAP. V gave up 6 bases and J gave up 1 base; unmatched junction bases: 3. The CDR3 has 14 residues.

The chain has TRBV14 and TRBJ2-3, with a tentative D call TRBD2 (5 bases). This CDR3 comprises 15 residues. V dropped 2 bases and J dropped 3 bases, with 12 bases sitting between them. The germline V gene encodes CDR1 SGHDN and CDR2 FVKESK. CDR3 loop: CASSQQRSRTDTQYF. CDR3 DNA sequence: TGTGCCAGCAGCCAACAGCGGTCTAGGACAGATACGCAGTATTTT.

The CDR3 sequence is CASSLKGVEENTEAFF. In nucleotides, the CDR3 is TGTGCCAGCAGTTTAAAAGGGGTCGAGGAGAACACTGAAGCTTTCTTT. The chain joins TRBV28 to TRBJ1-1; a possible D gene is TRBD1 (5 bases). Germline lookup yields CDR1 MDHEN and CDR2 SYDVKM. This CDR3 is 16 amino acids long. The V gene lost 2 bases and the J gene lost 1 base, with 14 bases spanning the gap. The full variable domain, its missing parts supplied by reference TRBV28 and TRBJ1-1, is DVKVTQSSRYLVKRTGEKVFLECVQDMDHENMFWYRQDPGLGLRLIYFSYDVKMKEKGDIPEGYSVSREKKERFSLILESASTNQTSMYLCASSLKGVEENTEAFFGQGTRLTVV.

This clone was recorded once. J is TRBJ1-6 and V is TRBV30; D ambiguous. Germline CDR1 is GTSNPN and CDR2 is SVGIG (reference sequence). Deletions cut 0 bases from V and 13 bases from J, with 13 bases between. The length of the CDR3 is 13 residues. Here the CDR3 reads CAWSVLPSRPLHF. The CDR3 DNA reads as TGTGCCTGGAGTGTATTACCTTCCCGGCCCCTCCACTTT. Combining the CDR3 with reference TRBV30 and TRBJ1-6 gives the whole variable domain SQTIHQWPATLVQPVGSPLSLECTVEGTSNPNLYWYRQAAGRGLQLLFYSVGIGQISSEVPQNLSASRPQDRQFILSSKKLLLSDSGFYLCAWSVLPSRPLHFGNGTRLTVT.

This chain uses TRBV28 with TRBJ2-1, with a weak D call TRBD1 (6 bases). CDR1 and CDR2 (germline): MDHEN, SYDVKM. The V end lost 3 bases, the J end lost 0 bases, and 15 bases lay between the germline ends. The CDR3 totals 17 residues. The CDR3 DNA reads as TGTGCCAGCAGTTTCTCGCCGGGACACAGCTCCTACAATGAGCAGTTCTTC. Encoded protein: CASSFSPGHSSYNEQFF.

The gene calls are TRBV19 and TRBJ2-1; TRBD2 matches 8 bases. After removal of 7 bases from V and 9 bases from J, the junction contained 8 bases not matched to a gene. Per the germline V gene, CDR1 is LNHDA and CDR2 is SQIVND (reference sequence). The length of the CDR3 is 13 residues. CDR3 DNA sequence: TGTGCCAGTAATGGCCGGGGGGGAGGTGAGCAGTTCTTC. Encoded protein: CASNGRGGGEQFF.

The chain links TRBV28 to TRBJ2-7, with 9 bases fitting TRBD2. The V gene's germline CDR1 is MDHEN and CDR2 SYDVKM. J lost 5 bases, V lost 5 bases, and 7 bases had no gene match. CDR3 length equals 14 residues. The CDR3 protein is CASSALLAGDEQYF. DNA for the CDR3: TGTGCCAGCAGTGCTCTATTAGCGGGAGACGAGCAGTACTTC.

The V call is TRBV5-1, the J call TRBJ2-5; 9 bases match TRBD2. Losses at the gene ends were 7 bases for V and 4 bases for J; bases not matched to a gene: 11. CDR3 length: 15 residues. Germline CDR1 and CDR2: SGHRS and YFSETQ. The CDR3 nucleotides are TGCGCCAGCTCTCACGGGGCGGGAGGGCGAGAGACCCAGTACTTC. The encoded protein is CASSHGAGGRETQYF. Full variable domain (rest looked up from reference TRBV5-1 and TRBJ2-5): KAGVTQTPRYLIKTRGQQVTLSCSPISGHRSVSWYQQTPGQGLQFLFEYFSETQRNKGNFPGRFSGRQFSNSRSEMNVSTLELGDSALYLCASSHGAGGRETQYFGPGTRLLVL.

CDR3 amino acids: CASSISGRGEEQYF. The CDR3, as DNA: TGTGCCAGTAGTATTTCTGGGAGAGGCGAGGAGCAGTACTTC. The chain uses TRBV19 and TRBJ2-7; possibly TRBD2 for D (5 bases). Trimming left V 3 bases short and J 7 bases short, with 16 bases between. The germline gives CDR1 LNHDA, CDR2 SQIVND (reference sequence). The CDR3 contains 14 residues.

The chain employs TRBV7-9 and TRBJ1-2; 10 positions match TRBD1. The germline V gene encodes CDR1 SEHNR and CDR2 FQNEAQ (reference sequence). CDR3 length: 13 amino acids. The trim removed 7 bases at V and 6 bases at J, leaving 5 bases unmatched. Written as DNA, the CDR3 is TGTGCCAGCATCCTGGACAGGGGGGATGGCTACACCTTC. It translates to CASILDRGDGYTF.